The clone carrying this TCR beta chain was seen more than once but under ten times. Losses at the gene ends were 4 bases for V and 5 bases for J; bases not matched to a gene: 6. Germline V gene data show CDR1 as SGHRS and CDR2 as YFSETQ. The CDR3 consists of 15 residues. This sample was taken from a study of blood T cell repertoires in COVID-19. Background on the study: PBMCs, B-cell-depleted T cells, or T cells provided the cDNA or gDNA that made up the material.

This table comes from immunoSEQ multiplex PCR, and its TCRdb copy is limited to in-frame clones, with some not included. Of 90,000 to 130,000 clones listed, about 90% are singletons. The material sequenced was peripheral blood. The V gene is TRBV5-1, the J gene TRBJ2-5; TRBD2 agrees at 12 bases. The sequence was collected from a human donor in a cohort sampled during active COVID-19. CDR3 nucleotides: TGCGCCAGCAGCGCAGCTAGCGGGAGGGCGGAGACCCAGTACTTC. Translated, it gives CASSAASGRAETQYF.